The 26 T cell receptor beta chains in this list originate from one sample, sequenced in a study of graft-versus-host responses after intestinal transplantation. Profiling relied on immunoSEQ multiplex PCR, and the TCRdb table lists in-frame clones only, not all of them. The profile shows about 120,000 clones, 90% to 95% of them singletons. What these receptors recognize is not known. Sequenced here: unstimulated CD4+ T cells sorted from spleen or lymph node cells, sampled before intestinal transplant. These receptors all stem from a human donor who received an intestinal transplant.

The CDR3 DNA reads as TGTGCCAGCAGTTCGGACAGTTACAATGAGCAGTTCTTC. Its translation: CASSSDSYNEQFF. This sequence joins TRBV2 and TRBJ2-1, with D tentatively TRBD1 (6 bases). The V gene's germline CDR1 is SNHLY and CDR2 FYNNEI. The V and J ends lost 5 bases and 4 bases respectively, with 9 bases between them. The CDR3 is 13 amino acids.

This clone was counted once. V and J are TRBV28 and TRBJ2-5; no clear D. TRBJ2-7 explains the end of the DNA better; the J call may be wrong. The CDR3 sequence is 15 residues long. Germline-derived CDR1 and CDR2 are MDHEN and SYDVKM. The CDR3 reads CASSLSAGNVYEQYF. The CDR3 DNA follows: TGTGCCAGCAGTTTATCGGCAGGTAACGTCTACGAGCAGTACTTC.

This rearrangement joins TRBV5-1 to TRBJ2-7; TRBD1 is a possible D gene (6 bases). The germline V and J ends were trimmed by 2 bases and 0 bases, with 9 bases remaining between them. The CDR3 totals 14 residues. Germline-derived CDR1 and CDR2 are SGHRS and YFSETQ. The CDR3 here is CASSFRDNSYEQYF. The CDR3 DNA sequence: TGCGCCAGCAGCTTCCGGGACAACTCCTACGAGCAGTACTTC.

This sequence joins TRBV9 and TRBJ2-3; no clear D. Germline V gives CDR1 SGDLS, CDR2 YYNGEE. This CDR3 has 13 residues. V was cut by 0 bases and J by 1 base, with 3 bases left in between. CDR3 sequence reads: CASSVGGTDTQYF. CDR3 nucleotide sequence: TGTGCCAGCAGCGTAGGGGGCACAGATACGCAGTATTTT. Supplemented by reference TRBV9 and TRBJ2-3, the full variable domain reads DSGVTQTPKHLITATGQRVTLRCSPRSGDLSVYWYQQSLDQGLQFLIQYYNGEERAKGNILERFSAQQFPDLHSELNLSSLELGDSALYFCASSVGGTDTQYFGPGTRLTVL.

The chain combines TRBV5-6 with TRBJ2-3; D ambiguous. The CDR3 length is 13 residues. V was cut by 0 bases and J by 2 bases, with 4 bases left in between. Germline lookup yields CDR1 SGHDT and CDR2 YYEEEE. CDR3 region: CASSLESTDTQYF. For the CDR3, the DNA is TGTGCCAGCAGCTTGGAATCCACAGATACGCAGTATTTT.

Only one count was recorded for this clone. The gene calls are TRBV27 and TRBJ2-2, with 14 bases aligning to TRBD2. The CDR3 spans 18 residues. Germline CDR1 and CDR2: MNHEY and SMNVEV (reference sequence). Trimming cost V 3 bases and J 6 bases; bases outside gene matches: 9. The CDR3 DNA reads as TGTGCCAGCAGTTTTTCGCCGACTAGCGGGAGGGGCGCCGGGGAGCTGTTTTTT. Amino acid sequence: CASSFSPTSGRGAGELFF.

The chain couples TRBV5-6 to TRBJ2-3; no firm D call. V was cut by 3 bases and J by 0 bases, with 2 bases left in between. The germline gives CDR1 SGHDT, CDR2 YYEEEE. The CDR3 sequence is 12 residues long. CDR3 sequence: CASSSSTDTQYF. CDR3 DNA sequence: TGTGCCAGCAGCTCAAGCACAGATACGCAGTATTTT.

This clone was seen just once. This chain joins TRBV28 and TRBJ2-7, with 8 bases identical to TRBD1. The germline V gene has CDR1 MDHEN and CDR2 SYDVKM. After removal of 8 bases from V and 1 base from J, the junction contained 10 bases not matched to a gene. This CDR3 contains 15 residues. Here the CDR3 DNA reads TGTGCCAGCGACTCCCCGGGACAGGCGTCCTACGAGCAGTACTTC. This encodes CASDSPGQASYEQYF.

The V gene is TRBV5-1, the J gene TRBJ1-1, with 7 bases matching TRBD1. The CDR3 covers 18 residues. Germline trimming cut 0 bases from V and 4 bases from J; bases unmatched to any gene: 15. Germline assignment: CDR1 SGHRS and CDR2 YFSETQ. The CDR3 loop reads CASSLVGVEGARSTEAFF. The CDR3 DNA follows: TGCGCCAGCAGCTTGGTGGGGGTAGAGGGGGCTAGGAGCACTGAAGCTTTCTTT.

V usage is TRBV7-2 and J usage is TRBJ1-5; D is unresolved. Per the germline V gene, CDR1 is SGHTA and CDR2 is FQGNSA. V lost 1 base to trimming and J lost 8 bases, with 15 bases between them. This CDR3 region has 15 residues. This chain's CDR3 is CASSLEGRRREPQHF. The CDR3 DNA reads TGTGCCAGCAGCTTAGAGGGTAGACGGAGGGAGCCCCAGCATTTT.

In this sample, this clone turned up a few times. This rearrangement joins TRBV15 to TRBJ2-7; 7 nucleotides match TRBD2. Germline trimming cut 0 bases from V and 3 bases from J; bases unmatched to any gene: 8. Germline CDR1 and CDR2: LNHNV and YYDKDF (reference sequence). The CDR3 sequence is 16 residues long. DNA for the CDR3: TGTGCCACCAGCAGAGATCCCTCGCGGGAGAGCTACGAGCAGTACTTC. Encoded protein: CATSRDPSRESYEQYF.

The rearrangement joins TRBV27 to TRBJ2-1, with D unclear. Germline loops: CDR1 MNHEY, CDR2 SMNVEV (reference sequence). This CDR3 is 15 amino acids long. Trimming took 6 bases from V and 6 from J, leaving 18 bases between them. CDR3: CASSTGLILLNEQFF. In DNA form, the CDR3 reads TGTGCCAGCAGCACCGGGCTTATATTACTCAATGAGCAGTTCTTC.

V and J are TRBV28 and TRBJ1-2; a weak D match, TRBD1 (5 bases). Germline V gene lookup returns CDR1 MDHEN and CDR2 SYDVKM. CDR3 size: 15 residues. V was shortened by 5 bases and J by 4 bases, with 17 bases between the two germline ends. The CDR3: CASSVDGALGYGYTF. CDR3 DNA sequence: TGTGCCAGCAGTGTTGACGGGGCGCTCGGCTATGGCTACACCTTC.

The chain recombines TRBV11-2 with TRBJ2-7; D assignment may be TRBD1 or TRBD2 (6 bases each). Trimming took off 5 bases at V and 6 bases at J, with 14 bases between the two ends. From germline, CDR1 is SGHAT and CDR2 FQNNGV. CDR3 length equals 13 residues. Here the CDR3 reads CASSRGDIREQYF. CDR3 DNA: TGTGCCAGCAGCAGGGGGGACATTCGCGAGCAGTACTTC.

The CDR3 region has the DNA TGTGCCATCAGTGTTGGGGAAATTCGGAATGGCTACACCTTC. Translating gives CAISVGEIRNGYTF. This chain connects TRBV10-3 to TRBJ1-2; D ambiguous. Germline V gene sequence: CDR1 ENHRY, CDR2 SYGVKD. This CDR3 has 14 amino acids. V lost 4 bases to trimming and J lost 6 bases, with 15 bases between them.

The chain has TRBV9 and TRBJ1-3; D not resolved. The germline gives CDR1 SGDLS, CDR2 YYNGEE. The CDR3 is 15 residues long. Deletions cut 3 bases from V and 3 bases from J, with 13 bases between. The CDR3 sequence is CASSAEEAFGNTIYF. CDR3 nucleotides: TGTGCCAGCAGCGCCGAGGAAGCTTTTGGAAACACCATATATTTT.

The CDR3 is CASRGGEAFF. As DNA, the CDR3 is TGTGCCAGCAGGGGGGGGGAAGCTTTCTTT. The gene calls are TRBV6-1 and TRBJ1-1; D is possibly TRBD1 (5 bases). CDR3 length: 10 amino acids. Germline CDR1 reads MNHNS; CDR2 reads SASEGT. V dropped 6 bases and J dropped 8 bases, with 7 bases sitting between them.

The chain combines TRBV5-1 with TRBJ2-3; TRBD2 matches at 10 bases. This CDR3 has 15 residues. With 4 bases clipped from V and 0 bases from J, the junction kept 2 bases outside the gene matches. Germline values: CDR1 SGHRS, CDR2 YFSETQ. The CDR3, as DNA: TGCGCCAGCAGCCCTAGCGGGAGAAGCACAGATACGCAGTATTTT. It translates to CASSPSGRSTDTQYF.

The chain joins TRBV30 to TRBJ1-1; possible D gene TRBD1, 5 bases. V was pared by 6 bases and J by 5 bases, with 13 bases between. The CDR3 covers 12 residues. Germline assignment: CDR1 GTSNPN and CDR2 SVGIG (reference sequence). CDR3 DNA: TGTGCCTGCCACGTGGGGGTAACTGAAGCTTTCTTT. Its translation: CACHVGVTEAFF.

The chain combines TRBV23-1 with TRBJ2-6; 7 nucleotides align to TRBD1. TRBV23-1 carries the ORF label, with uncertain function. The CDR3 covers 18 residues. Unmatched junction bases numbered 9, after V lost 4 bases and J lost 0 bases. The CDR3: CASSRRTGLTSGANVLTF. In nucleotides, the CDR3 is TGCGCCAGCAGTCGAAGGACAGGCTTAACCTCTGGGGCCAACGTCCTGACTTTC.

In its sample, this clone was seen a few times. The chain employs TRBV7-9 and TRBJ1-4; the D gene is possibly TRBD1 (5 bases). The V end was cut by 0 bases, the J end by 3 bases, with 11 bases between. Germline lookup yields CDR1 SEHNR and CDR2 FQNEAQ (reference sequence). This CDR3 has 16 residues. CDR3 residues: CASSLAMVQANEKLFF. The CDR3 region has the DNA TGTGCCAGCAGCTTAGCGATGGTACAGGCTAATGAAAAACTGTTTTTT.

This rearrangement joins TRBV29-1 to TRBJ1-1, with 8 bases lining up with TRBD1. CDR3 length: 15 amino acids. Germline lookup yields CDR1 SQVTM and CDR2 ANQGSEA. The trim removed 6 bases at V and 2 bases at J, leaving 11 bases unmatched. The DNA for the CDR3 is TGCAGCGTGGGAAGGAGACAGGGGATTAACACTGAAGCTTTCTTT. Its translation: CSVGRRQGINTEAFF.

The V call is TRBV7-2, the J call TRBJ1-1; possible D gene TRBD1, 6 bases. The V end lost 6 bases, the J end lost 8 bases, and 13 bases lay between the germline ends. CDR3 size: 12 residues. The germline V gene has CDR1 SGHTA and CDR2 FQGNSA. The CDR3 reads CASRSGQPEAFF. DNA of the CDR3: TGTGCCAGCAGATCAGGACAGCCCGAAGCTTTCTTT.

CDR3 protein: CASSRDRDHEQYF. The CDR3 DNA reads TGTGCCAGCAGCCGGGACAGGGATCACGAGCAGTACTTC. The chain combines TRBV11-2 with TRBJ2-7, with 9 bases fitting TRBD1. V lost 5 bases, J lost 5 bases, and 4 bases stayed unmatched. From germline, CDR1 is SGHAT and CDR2 FQNNGV. The CDR3 totals 13 residues.

This clone occurred once. The chain carries TRBV7-3 and TRBJ2-2; 10 bases align to TRBD1. Looked up from germline, CDR1 is SGHTA and CDR2 is FQGTGA. V was clipped by 1 base and J by 6 bases; unmatched bases: 5. This CDR3 region has 16 residues. CDR3 region: CASSLSRTGGAGELFF. For the CDR3, the DNA is TGTGCCAGCAGCTTAAGTAGGACAGGGGGGGCCGGGGAGCTGTTTTTT.

This rearrangement joins TRBV30 to TRBJ2-7; tentatively, D is TRBD1 (5 bases). Germline V CDR1 and CDR2: GTSNPN, SVGIG (reference sequence). The CDR3 runs to 12 residues. Trimming pared 3 bases from V and 6 bases from J, leaving 12 bases between. The CDR3 protein is CAWRSQGSEQYF. DNA of the CDR3: TGTGCCTGGAGATCCCAGGGATCCGAGCAGTACTTC.